These 10 T cell receptor beta chains were sequenced from one sample in a study of blood T cell repertoires in COVID-19. The data were produced by immunoSEQ multiplex PCR, yet TCRdb's version contains in-frame clones alone and is incomplete. Found here are about 160,000 clones, around 86% of them singletons; the top ten hold 2.5% to 4%. Sequencing was performed on peripheral blood. The receptors shown here come from a man between 65 and 85 years old with acute or convalescent COVID-19.

Only one count was recorded for this clone. CDR3 region: CASSISTGRETQYF. The CDR3 nucleotides read TGTGCCAGTAGTATAAGCACGGGGAGGGAGACCCAGTACTTC. The rearrangement uses TRBV19 and TRBJ2-5; the D gene is possibly TRBD2 (6 bases). The V end was cut by 2 bases, the J end by 5 bases, with 12 bases between. The CDR3 is 14 residues long. The germline gives CDR1 LNHDA, CDR2 SQIVND (reference sequence).

On this clone itself: One end of the junction fails to match germline, which may point to a read error. The chain carries TRBV12-5 and TRBJ2-1; 7 bases agree with TRBD2. Germline CDR1 is LGHNT and CDR2 is FRNRAP. The CDR3 contains 14 residues. The CDR3 reads CASGLGGQFNEQFF. Here the CDR3 DNA reads TGTGCTAGTGGGTTGGGAGGGCAATTCAATGAGCAGTTCTTC. The full variable domain, in which reference TRBV12-5 and TRBJ2-1 provide the parts outside the CDR3, is DARVTQTPRHKVTEMGQEVTMRCQPILGHNTVFWYRQTMMQGLELLAYFRNRAPLDDSGMPKDRFSAEMPDATLATLKIQPSEPRDSAVYFCASGLGGQFNEQFFGPGTRLTVL.

V and J are TRBV5-1 and TRBJ2-5, with a possible D match to TRBD1 (6 bases). Per germline, CDR1 SGHRS and CDR2 YFSETQ. The CDR3 covers 15 residues. With 0 bases removed from V and 5 bases from J, the gap between germline ends came to 14 bases. The CDR3 nucleotides are TGCGCCAGCAGCTTGGCCAGACAGGCGTGGGAGACCCAGTACTTC. Translating gives CASSLARQAWETQYF. Variable domain in full (rest from reference TRBV5-1 and TRBJ2-5): KAGVTQTPRYLIKTRGQQVTLSCSPISGHRSVSWYQQTPGQGLQFLFEYFSETQRNKGNFPGRFSGRQFSNSRSEMNVSTLELGDSALYLCASSLARQAWETQYFGPGTRLLVL.

The chain links TRBV28 to TRBJ1-2; possible D gene TRBD1, 5 bases. The germline V gene encodes CDR1 MDHEN and CDR2 SYDVKM. The CDR3 has 12 residues. V was trimmed by 7 bases and J by 10 bases, leaving 16 bases between them. In DNA form, the CDR3 reads TGTGCCAGCAACAGCGACCCCAGGGACTACACCTTC. This translates into CASNSDPRDYTF.

This chain connects TRBV19 to TRBJ1-1; 7 nucleotides agree with TRBD1. Germline CDR1 reads LNHDA; CDR2 reads SQIVND (reference sequence). The CDR3 totals 16 residues. J gave up 5 bases and V 4 bases, and 13 bases lay outside the gene matches. CDR3 protein: CASSTKSGTEYTEAFF. The DNA of the CDR3 is TGTGCCAGTAGTACCAAGTCCGGGACAGAGTATACTGAAGCTTTCTTT.

The chain is built from TRBV2 and TRBJ1-4; TRBD1 is a possible D gene (5 bases). The V gene's germline CDR1 is SNHLY and CDR2 FYNNEI. The CDR3 contains 16 residues. V was shortened by 6 bases and J by 2 bases, with 16 bases between the two germline ends. This CDR3 reads CASRTNRGRTNEKLFF. CDR3 DNA: TGTGCCAGCAGGACCAATCGGGGGAGGACTAATGAAAAACTGTTTTTT.

This rearrangement joins TRBV7-3 to TRBJ2-1, with 12 bases lining up with TRBD2. This CDR3 spans 17 amino acids. Germline V gene sequence: CDR1 SGHTA, CDR2 FQGTGA. V lost 2 bases and J lost 5; bases outside the gene matches: 7. The CDR3 DNA follows: TGTGCCAGCAGCTTAGAGGGGACTAGCGGGCCGAACAATGAGCAGTTCTTC. Translation gives CASSLEGTSGPNNEQFF.

V is TRBV5-1 and J is TRBJ2-1, with 15 bases matching TRBD2. V trimming: 3 bases; J trimming: 5 bases; junction bases outside the gene matches: 6. In germline, CDR1 is SGHRS, CDR2 YFSETQ. The CDR3 loop spans 17 amino acids. CDR3 amino acids: CASSSRTSGRGDNEQFF. The CDR3 nucleotides are TGCGCCAGCAGCTCTCGGACTAGCGGGAGGGGAGACAATGAGCAGTTCTTC.

This clone was counted once. The chain recombines TRBV28 with TRBJ2-5; TRBD2 agrees at 8 bases. The CDR3 extends over 15 amino acids. Germline V gene sequence: CDR1 MDHEN, CDR2 SYDVKM. The trim removed 7 bases at V and 3 bases at J, leaving 10 bases unmatched. As DNA, the CDR3 is TGTGCCAGCACCTCTCCGCGACTAGCGAAAGAGACCCAGTACTTC. It translates to CASTSPRLAKETQYF.

The CDR3 protein is CASRTVGNQPQHF. The DNA for the CDR3 is TGTGCCAGCAGGACAGTAGGAAATCAGCCCCAGCATTTT. The chain carries TRBV28 and TRBJ1-5; a weak D match, TRBD1 (5 bases). The CDR3 has 13 amino acids. The germline gives CDR1 MDHEN, CDR2 SYDVKM. V gave up 6 bases and J gave up 4 bases, with 10 bases separating them.